This TCR beta chain comes out of a study of control samples from healthy donors and cancer patients. Looked up from germline, CDR1 is MNHEY and CDR2 is SMNVEV (reference sequence). Germline trimming cut 4 bases from V and 3 bases from J; bases unmatched to any gene: 10. The CDR3 is 16 amino acids. Clones were sequenced by immunoSEQ multiplex PCR, and TCRdb holds only the in-frame ones, with some missing. In the table there are just over 150,000 clones, around nine tenths of which are singletons. The receptor's source is a man aged 30-40 years in good health. Source material: blood. This chain joins TRBV27 and TRBJ2-5, with 8 bases aligning to TRBD1. DNA of the CDR3: TGTGCCAGCAGTTCACGGACAGGGTGGTTAAAAGAGACCCAGTACTTC. Protein sequence: CASSSRTGWLKETQYF.